This T cell receptor (beta chain) stems from a study of CD8+CD57+ T cells in acquired aplastic anemia. Study-wide background: Sorted CD4+ and CD8+ cells yielded DNA averaging about 2.9 ug. The study, taken as a whole, reports: Patients had about 31 CD8+ CDR3 sequences in common with controls (the shared set). CD8+ Simpson's diversity showed no significant patient-control difference.

Trimming took off 3 bases at V and 1 base at J, with 18 bases between the two ends. The length of the CDR3 is 17 residues. CDR1 ENHRY and CDR2 SYGVKD come from the germline V gene. The template for TCR beta VDJ and CDR3 sequence profiling was genomic DNA. TCRdb re-derived calls from the reads in MiXCR, one entry per CDR3 protein. The sample lists approximately 470,000 distinct CDR3 sequences; about a third were seen once. The authors sequenced patients whose flow cytometry had shown CD8+CD57+ cell expansion. Each patient had severe acquired aplastic anemia. The table lists this clonotype with many counts. The antigen is not known.

The sequenced sample consisted of sorted CD4+, CD8+, or CD8+CD57+ T cells (not recorded which) from PBMCs. The TCR sequence derives from a human donor with aplastic anemia. This chain joins TRBV10-3 and TRBJ1-1, with D unclear. The CDR3 region has the DNA TGTGCCATCAGTGATGAACAAGGAGCTCCCCCGAACACTGAAGCTTTCTTT. It translates to CAISDEQGAPPNTEAFF.